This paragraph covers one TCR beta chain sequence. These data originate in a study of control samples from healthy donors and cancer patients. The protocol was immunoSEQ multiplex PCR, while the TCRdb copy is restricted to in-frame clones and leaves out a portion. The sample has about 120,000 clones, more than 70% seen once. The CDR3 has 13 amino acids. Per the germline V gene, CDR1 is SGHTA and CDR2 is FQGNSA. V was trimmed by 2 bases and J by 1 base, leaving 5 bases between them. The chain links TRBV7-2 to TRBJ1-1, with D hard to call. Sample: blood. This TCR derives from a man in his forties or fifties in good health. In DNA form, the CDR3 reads TGTGCCAGCAGCTTATCCAAGAACACTGAAGCTTTCTTT. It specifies CASSLSKNTEAFF.